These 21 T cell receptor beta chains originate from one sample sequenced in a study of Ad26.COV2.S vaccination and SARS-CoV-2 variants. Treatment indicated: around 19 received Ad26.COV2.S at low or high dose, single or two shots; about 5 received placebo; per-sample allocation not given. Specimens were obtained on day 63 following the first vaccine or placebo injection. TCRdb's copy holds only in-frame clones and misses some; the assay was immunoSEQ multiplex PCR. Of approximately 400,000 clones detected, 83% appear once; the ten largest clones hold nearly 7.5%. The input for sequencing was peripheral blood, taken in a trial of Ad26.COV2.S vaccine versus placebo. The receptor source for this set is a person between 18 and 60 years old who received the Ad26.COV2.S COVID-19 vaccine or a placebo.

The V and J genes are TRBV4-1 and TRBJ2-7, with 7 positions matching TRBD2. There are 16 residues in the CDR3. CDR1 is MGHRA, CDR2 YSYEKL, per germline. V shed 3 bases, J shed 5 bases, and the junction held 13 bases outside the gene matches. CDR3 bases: TGCGCCAGCAGCCACAAACCGGGGAGGACTAGGGACGAGCAGTACTTC. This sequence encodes CASSHKPGRTRDEQYF.

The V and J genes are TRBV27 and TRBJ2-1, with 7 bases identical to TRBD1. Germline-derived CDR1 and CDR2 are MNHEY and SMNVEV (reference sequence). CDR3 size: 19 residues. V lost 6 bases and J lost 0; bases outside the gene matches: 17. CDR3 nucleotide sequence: TGTGCCAGCAGCCTCATTCCTCCGACAGGGCCGAGCTCCTACAATGAGCAGTTCTTC. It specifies CASSLIPPTGPSSYNEQFF.

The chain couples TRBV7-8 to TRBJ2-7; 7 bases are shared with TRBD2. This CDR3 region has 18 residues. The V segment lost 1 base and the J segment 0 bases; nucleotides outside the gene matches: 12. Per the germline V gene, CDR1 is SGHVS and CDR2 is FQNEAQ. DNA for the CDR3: TGTGCCAGCAGCTTAGTCTTAGCGGGTTCTCCCAGCTCCTACGAGCAGTACTTC. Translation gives CASSLVLAGSPSSYEQYF.

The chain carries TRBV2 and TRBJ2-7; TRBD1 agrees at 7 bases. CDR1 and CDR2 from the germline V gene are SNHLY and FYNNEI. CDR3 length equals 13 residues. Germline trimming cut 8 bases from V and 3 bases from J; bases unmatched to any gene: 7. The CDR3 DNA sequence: TGTGCCAGCCGTTCAGGGGGTGGCTACGAGCAGTACTTC. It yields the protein CASRSGGGYEQYF.

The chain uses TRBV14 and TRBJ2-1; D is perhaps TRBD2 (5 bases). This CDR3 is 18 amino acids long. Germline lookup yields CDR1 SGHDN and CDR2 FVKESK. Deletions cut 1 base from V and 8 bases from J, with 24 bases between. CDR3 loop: CASSQGGFVASNGHEQFF. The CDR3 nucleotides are TGTGCCAGCAGCCAAGGGGGATTTGTGGCTAGCAACGGGCATGAGCAGTTCTTC. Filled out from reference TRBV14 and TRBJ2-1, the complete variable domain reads EAGVTQFPSHSVIEKGQTVTLRCDPISGHDNLYWYRRVMGKEIKFLLHFVKESKQDESGMPNNRFLAERTGGTYSTLKVQPAELEDSGVYFCASSQGGFVASNGHEQFFGPGTRLTVL.

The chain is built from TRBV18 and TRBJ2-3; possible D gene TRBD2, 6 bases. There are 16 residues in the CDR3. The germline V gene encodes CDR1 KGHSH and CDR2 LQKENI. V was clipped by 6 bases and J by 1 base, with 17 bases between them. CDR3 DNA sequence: TGTGCCAGCTCCTTCACGGTGGAGGGCGGCACAGATACGCAGTATTTT. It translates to CASSFTVEGGTDTQYF.

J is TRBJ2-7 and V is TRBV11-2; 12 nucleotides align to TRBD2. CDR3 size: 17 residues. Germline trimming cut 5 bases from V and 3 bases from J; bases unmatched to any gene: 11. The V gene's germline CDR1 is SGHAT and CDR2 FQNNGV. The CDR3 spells CASSMVWLAGGNYEQYF. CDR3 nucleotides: TGTGCCAGCAGCATGGTGTGGCTAGCGGGAGGGAACTACGAGCAGTACTTC.

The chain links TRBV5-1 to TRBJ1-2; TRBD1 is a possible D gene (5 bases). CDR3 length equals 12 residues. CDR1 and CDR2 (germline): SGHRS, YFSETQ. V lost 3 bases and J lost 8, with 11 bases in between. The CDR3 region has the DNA TGCGCCAGCAGCTCCCAGGGTGTCGGCTACACCTTC. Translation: CASSSQGVGYTF.

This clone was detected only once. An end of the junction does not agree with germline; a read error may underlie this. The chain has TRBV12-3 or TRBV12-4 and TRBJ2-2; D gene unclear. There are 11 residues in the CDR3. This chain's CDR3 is CASSLGIELFF. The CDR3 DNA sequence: TGTGCCAGCAGCTTAGGAATCGAGCTGTTTTTT.

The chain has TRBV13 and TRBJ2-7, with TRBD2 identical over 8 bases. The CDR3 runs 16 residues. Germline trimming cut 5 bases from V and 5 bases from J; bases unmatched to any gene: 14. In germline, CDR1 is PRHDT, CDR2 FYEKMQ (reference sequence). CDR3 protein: CASSPLIAGGVHEQYF. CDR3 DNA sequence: TGTGCCAGCAGCCCCCTAATTGCGGGGGGAGTCCACGAGCAGTACTTC.

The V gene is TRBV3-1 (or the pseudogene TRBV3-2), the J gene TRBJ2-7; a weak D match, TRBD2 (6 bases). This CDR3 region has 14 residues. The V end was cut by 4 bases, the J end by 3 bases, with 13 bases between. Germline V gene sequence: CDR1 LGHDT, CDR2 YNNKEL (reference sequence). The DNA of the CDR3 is TGTGCCAGCAGCCCCGGGACTCGACGCTACGAGCAGTACTTC. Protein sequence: CASSPGTRRYEQYF.

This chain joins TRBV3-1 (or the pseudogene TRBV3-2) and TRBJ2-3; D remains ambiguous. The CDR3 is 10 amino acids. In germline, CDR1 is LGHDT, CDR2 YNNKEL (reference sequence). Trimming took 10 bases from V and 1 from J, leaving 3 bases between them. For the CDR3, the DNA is TGTGCCATCCGCACAGATACGCAGTATTTT. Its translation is CAIRTDTQYF.

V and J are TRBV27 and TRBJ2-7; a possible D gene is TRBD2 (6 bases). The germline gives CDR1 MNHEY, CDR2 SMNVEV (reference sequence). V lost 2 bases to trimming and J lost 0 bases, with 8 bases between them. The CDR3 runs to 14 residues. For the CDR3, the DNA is TGTGCCAGCAGTTTAGCGGGGACCTCCTACGAGCAGTACTTC. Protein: CASSLAGTSYEQYF.

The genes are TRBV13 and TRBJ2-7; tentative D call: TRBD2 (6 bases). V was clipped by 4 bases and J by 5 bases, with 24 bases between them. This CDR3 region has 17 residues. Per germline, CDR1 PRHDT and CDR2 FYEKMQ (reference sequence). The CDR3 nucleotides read TGTGCCAGCAGCTCCCCTCCACTTACACGGGGGAGTAACGAGCAGTACTTC. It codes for CASSSPPLTRGSNEQYF.

The CDR3 loop is CASSPRGYPEQYF. The CDR3 nucleotides read TGTGCCAGCAGCCCCCGCGGTTATCCCGAGCAGTACTTC. The rearrangement links TRBV11-3 to TRBJ2-7; no clear D gene. The V gene lost 5 bases and the J gene lost 6 bases, with 14 bases spanning the gap. The CDR3 totals 13 residues. Per the germline V gene, CDR1 is SGHNT and CDR2 is YENEEA.

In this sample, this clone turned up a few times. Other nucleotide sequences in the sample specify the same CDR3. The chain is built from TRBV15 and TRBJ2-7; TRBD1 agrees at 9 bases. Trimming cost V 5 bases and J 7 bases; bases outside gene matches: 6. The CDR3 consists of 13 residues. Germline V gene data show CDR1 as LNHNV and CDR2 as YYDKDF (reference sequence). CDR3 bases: TGTGCCACCAGCGTACAGGGGGCGGGGGAGCAGTACTTC. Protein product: CATSVQGAGEQYF.

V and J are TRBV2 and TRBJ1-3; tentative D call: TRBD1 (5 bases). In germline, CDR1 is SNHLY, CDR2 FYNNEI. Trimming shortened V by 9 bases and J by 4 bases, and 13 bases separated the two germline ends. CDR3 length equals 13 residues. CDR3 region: CARREGPGNTIYF. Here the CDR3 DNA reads TGTGCCAGAAGGGAGGGGCCCGGAAACACCATATATTTT.

CDR3 amino acids: CASSVARGGTDTQYF. The CDR3 region has the DNA TGTGCCAGCAGCGTAGCTCGGGGGGGCACAGATACGCAGTATTTT. The rearrangement uses TRBV9 and TRBJ2-3; 7 bases map to TRBD2. There are 15 residues in the CDR3. V was pared by 0 bases and J by 1 base, with 2 bases of the junction left unmatched. Germline V lookup: CDR1 SGDLS, CDR2 YYNGEE.

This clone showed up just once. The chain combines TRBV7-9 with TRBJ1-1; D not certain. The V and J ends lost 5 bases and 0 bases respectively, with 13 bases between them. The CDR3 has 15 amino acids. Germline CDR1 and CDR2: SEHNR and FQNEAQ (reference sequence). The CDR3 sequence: CASSRATLMNTEAFF. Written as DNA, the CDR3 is TGTGCCAGCAGCCGTGCGACGCTCATGAACACTGAAGCTTTCTTT.

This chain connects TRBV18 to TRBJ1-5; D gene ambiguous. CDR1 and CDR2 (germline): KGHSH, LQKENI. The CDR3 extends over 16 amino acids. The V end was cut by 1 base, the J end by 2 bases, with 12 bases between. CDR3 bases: TGTGCCAGCTCACCACTTCCGGCAGACGGCAATCAGCCCCAGCATTTT. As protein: CASSPLPADGNQPQHF.

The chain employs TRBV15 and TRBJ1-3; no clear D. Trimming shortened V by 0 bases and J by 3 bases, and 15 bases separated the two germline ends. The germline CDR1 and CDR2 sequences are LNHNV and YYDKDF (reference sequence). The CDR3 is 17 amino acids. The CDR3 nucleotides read TGTGCCACCAGCAGAGATCCGCCTGGGGTAGGTGGAAACACCATATATTTT. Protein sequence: CATSRDPPGVGGNTIYF.